By its share, the clone carrying this T cell receptor beta chain is large (0.1 to 1%). Its antigen remains unidentified. The CDR3 runs to 15 residues. Stated treatment: roughly 11-day PBMC culture with coronavirus spike peptide pools or control peptides (ViraFEST assay). Following expansion of antigen-specific T cells with peptide pools, ViraFEST then sequenced TCRs. The entry originates in a study of vaccination and CD4 T cells after COVID-19. Study at large: Cellular stimulation was performed using overlapping spike peptides derived from SARS-CoV-2, HCoV-NL63, HCoV-OC43 and HCoV-229E.

An Oncomine TCR Beta short-read assay was used to sequence the DNA from cultured CD4+ T cells. TCRdb ran MiXCR on the PCR reads and lists one entry per CDR3 protein. Counted here are roughly 6,800 distinct CDR3 sequences, roughly half occurring once; the ten biggest clones make up approximately 35%. Material: CD4+ T cells from blood, cultured in vitro. This TCR was sampled from a human donor who had recovered from COVID-19. The chain couples TRBV21-1 to TRBJ1-4; TRBD1, the table's D call, lacks a check against the DNA. TRBV21-1 is a known pseudogene. CDR3 nucleotide sequence: TGTGCCAGCCGTGTGGGACAGGCAACTAATGAAAAACTGTTTTTT. Protein: CASRVGQATNEKLFF.